This T cell receptor (beta chain) was sequenced in a study of human T cells and chemical hapten exposure. Points from the study as a whole: With alopecia, donors may have immune responses unlike healthy people's. No change in TCRs above 1 in 1000 frequency was produced by DPC sensitization.

V dropped 0 bases and J dropped 7 bases, with 14 bases sitting between them. This CDR3 is built from 15 residues. CDR1 is SGHRS, CDR2 YFSETQ, per germline. TCRdb independently ran MiXCR on the RACE reads; one entry per CDR3 protein. The sample has under 300,000 distinct CDR3 sequences; about 9% are singletons. This clonotype was seen ten or more times. Antigen: not known. Sample time point: pre-sensitization, week 0. Regarding treatment: therapeutic diphenylcyclopropenone sensitization with weekly scalp DPC. Those who donated were patients with alopecia, 18 to 70 years of age, and suitable for DPC. This specimen was whole blood, taken in connection with sensitization to the hapten diphenylcyclopropenone (DPC). This TCR was sampled from a woman aged 40 to 55 with alopecia areata. Some clones in this sample may be carry-over from other donors' samples. The V gene is TRBV5-1, the J gene TRBJ1-5; unclear D gene. CDR3 amino acids: CASSLGSVENQPQHF. The CDR3 DNA sequence: TGCGCCAGCAGCTTGGGGAGTGTGGAAAACCAGCCCCAGCATTTT.